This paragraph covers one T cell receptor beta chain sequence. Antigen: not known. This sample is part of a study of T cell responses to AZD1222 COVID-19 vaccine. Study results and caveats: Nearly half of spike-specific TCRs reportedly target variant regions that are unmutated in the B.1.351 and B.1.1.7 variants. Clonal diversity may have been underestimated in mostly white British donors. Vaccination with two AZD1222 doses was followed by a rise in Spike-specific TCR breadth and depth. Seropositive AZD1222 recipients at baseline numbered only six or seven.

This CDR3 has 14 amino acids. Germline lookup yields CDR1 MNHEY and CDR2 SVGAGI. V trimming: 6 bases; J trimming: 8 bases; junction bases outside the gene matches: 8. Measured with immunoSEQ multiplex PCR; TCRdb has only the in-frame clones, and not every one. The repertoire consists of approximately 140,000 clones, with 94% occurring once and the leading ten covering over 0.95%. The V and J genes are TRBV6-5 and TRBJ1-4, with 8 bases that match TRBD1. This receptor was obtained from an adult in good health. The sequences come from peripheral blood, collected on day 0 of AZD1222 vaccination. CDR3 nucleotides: TGTGCCAGCAGCTTGACAGGGGTTAGGGAAAAACTGTTTTTT. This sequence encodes CASSLTGVREKLFF.